The 8 T cell receptor beta chains in this list originate from one sample, sequenced in a study of cytomegalovirus exposure and HLA in healthy donors. This PCR relied on a set of 60 Vbeta primers and 13 Jbeta primers. Profiling relied on immunoSEQ multiplex PCR, and the TCRdb table lists in-frame clones only, not all of them. The sample holds about 120,000 clones; about 81% are singletons and the top ten take under 3%. The material sequenced was PBMCs. Receptors originate from a woman aged 40 to 50 in good health and CMV-seropositive.

The rearrangement links TRBV6-1 to TRBJ1-2; TRBD1 matches at 7 bases. The CDR3 loop spans 15 amino acids. In germline, CDR1 is MNHNS, CDR2 SASEGT. Unmatched junction bases numbered 13, after V lost 8 bases and J lost 4 bases. The CDR3 DNA reads as TGTGCCAGCGGCCAAGGAGGCAGGGGGACCTATGGCTACACCTTC. It specifies CASGQGGRGTYGYTF.

The V and J genes are TRBV20-1 and TRBJ1-5; no firm D call. The CDR3 has 10 residues. V shed 3 bases and J shed 11 bases, with 8 bases lying between them. Per germline, CDR1 DFQATT and CDR2 SNEGSKA (reference sequence). This CDR3 is CSASGGTQHF. The CDR3 coding sequence is TGCAGTGCTAGTGGAGGGACCCAGCATTTT.

The V gene is TRBV5-1, the J gene TRBJ2-3, with TRBD2 matching over 12 bases. The CDR3 covers 19 residues. Germline V gives CDR1 SGHRS, CDR2 YFSETQ. V gave up 3 bases and J gave up 3 bases; unmatched junction bases: 14. The chain's CDR3 is CASSSRRSSGRVETDTQYF. In nucleotides, the CDR3 is TGCGCCAGCAGCTCCCGGCGGTCTAGCGGGAGGGTTGAAACAGATACGCAGTATTTT.

CDR3 sequence: CASSTGQLGRFNYGYTF. CDR3 DNA: TGTGCCAGTAGCACTGGACAGCTCGGTCGGTTTAACTATGGCTACACCTTC. The chain couples TRBV19 to TRBJ1-2, with D maybe TRBD1 (6 bases). This CDR3 contains 17 residues. Trimming took off 6 bases at V and 1 base at J, with 21 bases between the two ends. Germline V CDR1 and CDR2: LNHDA, SQIVND (reference sequence).

The chain is built from TRBV19 and TRBJ1-1; a possible D gene is TRBD1 (6 bases). Looked up from germline, CDR1 is LNHDA and CDR2 is SQIVND (reference sequence). The CDR3 loop spans 15 amino acids. Trimming cost V 3 bases and J 4 bases, with 15 bases left between them. The CDR3 region has the DNA TGTGCCAGTAGTATCCACGAGGGGGTTCCCACTGAAGCTTTCTTT. It is translated as CASSIHEGVPTEAFF. The whole variable domain, filled in from reference TRBV19 and TRBJ1-1, reads DGGITQSPKYLFRKEGQNVTLSCEQNLNHDAMYWYRQDPGQGLRLIYYSQIVNDFQKGDIAEGYSVSREKKESFPLTVTSAQKNPTAFYLCASSIHEGVPTEAFFGQGTRLTVV.

This sequence joins TRBV4-3 and TRBJ1-6; tentatively, D is TRBD1 (6 bases). V shed 0 bases and J shed 0 bases, with 12 bases lying between them. The CDR3 spans 18 residues. Germline CDR1 and CDR2: LGHNA and YSLEER. The CDR3 spells CASSQDQGLFSYNSPLHF. The CDR3 nucleotides read TGCGCCAGCAGCCAAGATCAGGGGTTGTTCTCCTATAATTCACCCCTCCACTTT.

The V and J genes are TRBV19 and TRBJ2-2, with D tentatively TRBD2 (6 bases). This CDR3 has 14 residues. Germline CDR1 and CDR2: LNHDA and SQIVND (reference sequence). The V gene lost 6 bases and the J gene lost 4 bases, with 12 bases spanning the gap. CDR3 nucleotide sequence: TGTGCCAGTAGGCTGGGGGGTGGCACCGGGGAGCTGTTTTTT. Amino acid sequence: CASRLGGGTGELFF.

This clone was observed once. The V call is TRBV6-6, the J call TRBJ1-4; 9 nucleotides line up with TRBD1. Germline CDR1 is MNHNY and CDR2 is SVGAGI (reference sequence). V was pared by 5 bases and J by 6 bases, with 10 bases of the junction left unmatched. The CDR3 totals 16 residues. The CDR3 region has the DNA TGTGCCAGCAGTACACAGGGACAGGGCCGCGATGAAAAACTGTTTTTT. This codes for CASSTQGQGRDEKLFF.